This note documents a single T cell receptor beta chain sequence. Primers for the PCR totalled 60 Vbeta and 13 Jbeta. Assay: immunoSEQ multiplex PCR; the TCRdb copy retains only in-frame clones and omits some. This sample's table reports around 55,000 clones. The data were obtained in a study of cytomegalovirus exposure and HLA in healthy donors. Deletions cut 5 bases from V and 7 bases from J, with 17 bases between. The length of the CDR3 is 15 residues. The germline CDR1 and CDR2 sequences are MDHEN and SYDVKM. This TCR came from a man aged 45-60 years in good health and CMV-seropositive. Sequences were obtained from PBMCs. The chain recombines TRBV28 with TRBJ1-4, with D perhaps matching TRBD1 (5 bases). CDR3 sequence: CASSRPGTGGEKLFF. For the CDR3, the DNA is TGTGCCAGCAGTCGCCCCGGGACCGGGGGTGAAAAACTGTTTTTT.